This entry lists 15 T cell receptor beta chains sequenced from one sample in a study of cytomegalovirus exposure and HLA in healthy donors. PCR amplification relied on 60 Vbeta primers (plus 13 Jbeta primers). This table comes from immunoSEQ multiplex PCR, and its TCRdb copy is limited to in-frame clones, with some not included. The sample has around 200,000 clones, approximately 79% seen once. Sequenced sample: PBMCs. These receptors all stem from a man aged 45-65 years in good health and CMV-seronegative.

Written as DNA, the CDR3 is TGTGCCTTGCAGAGGGGGTTCTCCTACAATGAGCAGTTCTTC. This codes for CALQRGFSYNEQFF. V is TRBV6-1 and J is TRBJ2-1, with a weak D call TRBD1 (6 bases). The V end was cut by 11 bases, the J end by 0 bases, with 14 bases between. Germline CDR1 is MNHNS and CDR2 is SASEGT. The CDR3 is made up of 14 amino acids.

This chain joins TRBV5-1 and TRBJ2-3, with D possibly TRBD1 on 6 matching bases. The CDR3 length is 15 residues. In germline, CDR1 is SGHRS, CDR2 YFSETQ. Between the trimmed V and J ends, which lost 0 bases and 7 bases, there was a span of 15 bases. For the CDR3, the DNA is TGCGCCAGCAGCTTGGAACACAGGGATAGGAATACGCAGTATTTT. Protein sequence: CASSLEHRDRNTQYF.

This chain joins TRBV29-1 and TRBJ2-7; 7 bases match TRBD2. This CDR3 spans 14 amino acids. CDR1 is SQVTM, CDR2 ANQGSEA, per germline. The ends lost 6 bases at V and 3 bases at J; junction bases unmatched: 11. The CDR3 DNA reads TGCAGCGTACTGTTGCAGAAGCGGGGCTACGAGCAGTACTTC. As protein: CSVLLQKRGYEQYF.

The CDR3 DNA reads TGTGCCAGCAGTACCTCCCAGGGGGCGAATGAAAAACTGTTTTTT. The encoded protein is CASSTSQGANEKLFF. The chain links TRBV6-5 to TRBJ1-4, with 8 bases that match TRBD1. This CDR3 has 15 residues. Germline V gene data show CDR1 as MNHEY and CDR2 as SVGAGI. The junction had 7 bases not matched to a gene; V was cut back by 5 bases and J by 5 bases.

The rearrangement links TRBV14 to TRBJ2-1; 7 bases line up with TRBD2. The CDR3 is made up of 17 amino acids. The trim removed 1 base at V and 3 bases at J, leaving 9 bases unmatched. CDR1 and CDR2 from the germline V gene are SGHDN and FVKESK. The CDR3 loop is CASSQGKRASGYNEQFF. CDR3 DNA: TGTGCCAGCAGCCAAGGAAAGAGGGCTAGCGGCTACAATGAGCAGTTCTTC.

The chain links TRBV15 to TRBJ1-1, with D perhaps TRBD1 (5 bases). Germline V gene sequence: CDR1 LNHNV, CDR2 YYDKDF (reference sequence). V lost 0 bases and J 5 bases, leaving 7 bases between the germline ends. This CDR3 has 13 residues. This chain's CDR3 is CATSRDRGTEAFF. The CDR3 coding sequence is TGTGCCACCAGCAGAGATCGGGGGACTGAAGCTTTCTTT.

DNA for the CDR3: TGTGCCAGCAGTCGGACTAGCGGGAGGGCCAATGAGCAGTTCTTC. This codes for CASSRTSGRANEQFF. The chain employs TRBV2 and TRBJ2-1; 15 bases fit TRBD2. V lost 5 bases and J lost 6; bases outside the gene matches: 2. Looked up from germline, CDR1 is SNHLY and CDR2 is FYNNEI. CDR3 length equals 15 residues.

The chain employs TRBV19 and TRBJ2-5, with D unresolved. V dropped 5 bases and J dropped 11 bases, with 18 bases sitting between them. This CDR3 region has 13 residues. Germline CDR1 LNHDA, CDR2 SQIVND (reference sequence). The CDR3 DNA follows: TGTGCCAGTAGTCGCACCCCCACCTACGGGCAGTACTTC. It is translated as CASSRTPTYGQYF.

The chain carries TRBV9 and TRBJ2-2; D possibly corresponds to TRBD1 (6 bases). CDR3 length equals 19 residues. V lost 0 bases and J 3 bases, leaving 21 bases between the germline ends. From germline, CDR1 is SGDLS and CDR2 YYNGEE. CDR3 residues: CASSVGIPPTQGYTGELFF. DNA of the CDR3: TGTGCCAGCAGCGTAGGGATCCCCCCGACACAGGGTTACACCGGGGAGCTGTTTTTT.

A remark on this clone: The conserved final phenylalanine or tryptophan is absent from the CDR3, which likely points to a read error. The chain uses TRBV18 and TRBJ2-7, with D maybe TRBD2 (6 bases). The CDR3 extends over 13 amino acids. The germline V and J ends were trimmed by 1 base and 3 bases, with 7 bases remaining between them. The germline V gene has CDR1 KGHSH and CDR2 LQKENI. CDR3 sequence reads: CASSPQGGYEQYL. The CDR3 nucleotides are TGTGCCAGCTCACCACAGGGAGGCTACGAGCAGTACCTC.

This chain joins TRBV30 and TRBJ2-3; TRBD2 matches at 7 bases. The CDR3 runs to 16 residues. Per the germline V gene, CDR1 is GTSNPN and CDR2 is SVGIG (reference sequence). Unmatched junction bases numbered 8, after V lost 0 bases and J lost 2 bases. The CDR3: CAWSVLPSGVTDTQYF. CDR3 coding DNA: TGTGCCTGGAGTGTACTGCCCAGCGGGGTCACAGATACGCAGTATTTT.

The chain combines TRBV7-9 with TRBJ1-4; no clear D gene. The germline V gene encodes CDR1 SEHNR and CDR2 FQNEAQ (reference sequence). Trimming left V 2 bases short and J 0 bases short, with 13 bases between. The CDR3 consists of 17 residues. CDR3 residues: CASSLQNSEATNEKLFF. In DNA, the CDR3 is TGTGCCAGCAGCTTACAAAACTCGGAGGCAACTAATGAAAAACTGTTTTTT.

This clone was detected only once. This chain uses TRBV6-1 with TRBJ1-5; a possible D gene is TRBD1 (5 bases). Germline assignment: CDR1 MNHNS and CDR2 SASEGT. The CDR3 runs to 12 residues. Deletions cut 7 bases from V and 5 bases from J, with 9 bases between. As DNA, the CDR3 is TGTGCCAGCAAAACAGGCGATCAGCCCCAGCATTTT. It translates to CASKTGDQPQHF.

The chain links TRBV7-9 to TRBJ2-3; D gene unclear. Trimming cost V 5 bases and J 1 base, with 13 bases left between them. CDR1 and CDR2 (germline): SEHNR, FQNEAQ (reference sequence). CDR3 length: 15 residues. Written as DNA, the CDR3 is TGTGCCAGCAGCCTAAGCTTGAGTGGCACAGATACGCAGTATTTT. This codes for CASSLSLSGTDTQYF.

The V and J genes are TRBV30 and TRBJ2-1; TRBD2 matches 8 bases. Germline lookup yields CDR1 GTSNPN and CDR2 SVGIG (reference sequence). Losses at the gene ends were 2 bases for V and 2 bases for J; bases not matched to a gene: 8. The CDR3 is 16 residues long. This CDR3 is CAWSKTREDTYNEQFF. The CDR3 coding sequence is TGTGCCTGGAGTAAGACGCGGGAGGATACCTACAATGAGCAGTTCTTC.